This T cell receptor (beta chain) was recovered during a study of T cell responses to AZD1222 COVID-19 vaccine. Study-level results: Spike-specific TCR repertoires showed rising breadth and depth after two AZD1222 doses. Unmutated variant regions reportedly attract nearly half of all spike-specific TCRs.

As for this clone: Its matching antigen is unknown.

The CDR3 totals 17 residues. Trimming shortened V by 4 bases and J by 2 bases, and 19 bases separated the two germline ends. Germline CDR1 reads SGDLS; CDR2 reads YYNGEE. Some clones are missing from TCRdb's copy, which holds only in-frame ones; the method was immunoSEQ multiplex PCR. The sample carries under 150,000 clones, roughly 92% recorded once. The chain recombines TRBV9 with TRBJ1-3, with D perhaps matching TRBD1 (6 bases). The receptor's source is an adult in good health. Sequencing was performed on peripheral blood, taken on day 0 of AZD1222 vaccination. CDR3 region: CASSLGHTRIAGNTIYF. CDR3 bases: TGTGCCAGCAGCTTGGGACACACAAGGATCGCTGGAAACACCATATATTTT. Complete variable domain (other parts from reference TRBV9 and TRBJ1-3): DSGVTQTPKHLITATGQRVTLRCSPRSGDLSVYWYQQSLDQGLQFLIQYYNGEERAKGNILERFSAQQFPDLHSELNLSSLELGDSALYFCASSLGHTRIAGNTIYFGEGSWLTVV.